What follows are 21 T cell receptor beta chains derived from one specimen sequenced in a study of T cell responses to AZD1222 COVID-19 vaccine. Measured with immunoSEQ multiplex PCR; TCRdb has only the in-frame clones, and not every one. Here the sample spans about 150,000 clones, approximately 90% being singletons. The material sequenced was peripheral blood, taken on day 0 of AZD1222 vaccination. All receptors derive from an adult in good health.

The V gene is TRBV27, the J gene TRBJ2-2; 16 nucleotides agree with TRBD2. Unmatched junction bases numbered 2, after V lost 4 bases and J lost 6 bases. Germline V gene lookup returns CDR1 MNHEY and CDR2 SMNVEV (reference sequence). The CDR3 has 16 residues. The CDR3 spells CASSSGTSGRAGELFF. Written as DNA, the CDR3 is TGTGCCAGCAGTTCAGGGACTAGCGGGAGGGCCGGGGAGCTGTTTTTT.

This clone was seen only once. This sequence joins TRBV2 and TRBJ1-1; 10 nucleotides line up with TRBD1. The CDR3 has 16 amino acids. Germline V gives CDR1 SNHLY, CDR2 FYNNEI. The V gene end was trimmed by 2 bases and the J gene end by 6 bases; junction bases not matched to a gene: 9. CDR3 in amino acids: CASSETGQGSGAEAFF. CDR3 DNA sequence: TGTGCCAGCAGTGAAACGGGACAGGGGTCCGGGGCTGAAGCTTTCTTT.

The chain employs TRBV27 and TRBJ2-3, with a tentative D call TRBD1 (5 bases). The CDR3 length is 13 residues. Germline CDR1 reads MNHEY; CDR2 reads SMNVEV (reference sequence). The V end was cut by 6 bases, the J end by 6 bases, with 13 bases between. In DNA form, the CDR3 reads TGTGCCAGCAGCCCCGGCAGGGTCGATACGCAGTATTTT. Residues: CASSPGRVDTQYF.

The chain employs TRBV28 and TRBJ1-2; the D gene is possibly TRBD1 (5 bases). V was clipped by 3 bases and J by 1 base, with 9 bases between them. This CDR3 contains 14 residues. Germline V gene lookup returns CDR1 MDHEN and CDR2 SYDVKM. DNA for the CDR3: TGTGCCAGCAGTTTGCTAGGGGTTAACTATGGCTACACCTTC. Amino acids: CASSLLGVNYGYTF.

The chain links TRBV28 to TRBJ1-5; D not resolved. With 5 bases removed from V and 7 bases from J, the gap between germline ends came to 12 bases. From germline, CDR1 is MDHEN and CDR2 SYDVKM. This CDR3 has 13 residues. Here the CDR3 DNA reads TGTGCCAGCAGTAGTCGTCGGCGGCAGCCCCAGCATTTT. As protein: CASSSRRRQPQHF.

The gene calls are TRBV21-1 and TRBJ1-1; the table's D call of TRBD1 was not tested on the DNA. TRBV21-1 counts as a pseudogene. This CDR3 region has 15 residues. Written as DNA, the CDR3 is TGTGCCAGCAGCAAAGAAGAGACAGAAAACACTGAAGCTTTCTTT. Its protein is CASSKEETENTEAFF.

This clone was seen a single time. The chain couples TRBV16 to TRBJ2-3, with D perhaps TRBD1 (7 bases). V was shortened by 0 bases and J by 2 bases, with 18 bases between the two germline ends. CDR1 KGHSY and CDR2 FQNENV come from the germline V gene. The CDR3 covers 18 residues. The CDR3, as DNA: TGTGCCAGCAGCCAATCGATATCGGCAGGGGGGCCCACAGATACGCAGTATTTT. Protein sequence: CASSQSISAGGPTDTQYF.

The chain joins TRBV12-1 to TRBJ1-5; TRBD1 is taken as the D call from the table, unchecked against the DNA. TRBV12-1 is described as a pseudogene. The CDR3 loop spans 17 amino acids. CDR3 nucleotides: TGTGCCAGCAGCTTTTACTCAGGGTCTTATAGCAATCAGCCCCAGCATTTT. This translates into CASSFYSGSYSNQPQHF.

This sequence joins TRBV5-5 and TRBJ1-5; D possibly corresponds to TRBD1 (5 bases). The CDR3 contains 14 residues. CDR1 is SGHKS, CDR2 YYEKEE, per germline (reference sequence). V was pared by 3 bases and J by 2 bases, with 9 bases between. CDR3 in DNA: TGTGCCAGCAGCTACCAGGGAGGCAATCAGCCCCAGCATTTT. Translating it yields CASSYQGGNQPQHF.

The chain's CDR3 is CASSLLAFPDTQYF. CDR3 in DNA: TGCGCCAGCAGCTTACTAGCGTTCCCAGATACGCAGTATTTT. The V and J genes are TRBV5-1 and TRBJ2-3; TRBD2 matches at 7 bases. This CDR3 contains 14 residues. The V and J ends lost 2 bases and 4 bases, in that order; junction bases with no gene match: 4. Germline CDR1 SGHRS, CDR2 YFSETQ.

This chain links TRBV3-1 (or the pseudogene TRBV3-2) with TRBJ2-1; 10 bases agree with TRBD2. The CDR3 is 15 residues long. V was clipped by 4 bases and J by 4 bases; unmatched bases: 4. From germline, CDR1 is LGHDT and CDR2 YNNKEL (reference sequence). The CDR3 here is CASSPTSGTYNEQFF. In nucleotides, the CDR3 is TGTGCCAGCAGCCCCACTAGCGGGACTTACAATGAGCAGTTCTTC.

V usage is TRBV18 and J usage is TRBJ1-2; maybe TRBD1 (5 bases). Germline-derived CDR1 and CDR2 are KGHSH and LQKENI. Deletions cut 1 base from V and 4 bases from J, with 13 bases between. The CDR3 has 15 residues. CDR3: CASSPQGREGYGYTF. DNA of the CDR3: TGTGCCAGCTCACCACAGGGGAGAGAGGGCTATGGCTACACCTTC.

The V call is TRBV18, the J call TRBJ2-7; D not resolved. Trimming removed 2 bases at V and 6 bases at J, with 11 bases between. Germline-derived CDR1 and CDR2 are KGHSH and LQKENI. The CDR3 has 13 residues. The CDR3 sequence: CASSPSPGTEQYF. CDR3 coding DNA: TGTGCCAGCTCACCATCCCCGGGTACCGAGCAGTACTTC.

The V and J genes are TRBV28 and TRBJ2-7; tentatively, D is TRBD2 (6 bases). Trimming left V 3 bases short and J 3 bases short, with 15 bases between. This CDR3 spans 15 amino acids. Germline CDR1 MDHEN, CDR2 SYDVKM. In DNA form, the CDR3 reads TGTGCCAGCAGTTTGTTCCGGCGGGATATCTACGAGCAGTACTTC. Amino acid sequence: CASSLFRRDIYEQYF.

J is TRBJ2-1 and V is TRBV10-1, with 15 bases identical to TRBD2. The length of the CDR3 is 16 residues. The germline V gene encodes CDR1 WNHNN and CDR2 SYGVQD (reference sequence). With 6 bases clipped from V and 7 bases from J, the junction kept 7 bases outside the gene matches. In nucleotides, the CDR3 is TGCGCCAGCAGCCCAGGACTAGCGGGAGGGCCTAATGAGCAGTTCTTC. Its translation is CASSPGLAGGPNEQFF.

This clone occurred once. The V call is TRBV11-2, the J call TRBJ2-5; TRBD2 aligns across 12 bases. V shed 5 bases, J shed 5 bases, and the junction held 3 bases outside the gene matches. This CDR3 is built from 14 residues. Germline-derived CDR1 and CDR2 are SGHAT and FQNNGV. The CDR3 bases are TGTGCCAGCAGCAGGACTAGCGGGATTGAGACCCAGTACTTC. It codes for CASSRTSGIETQYF. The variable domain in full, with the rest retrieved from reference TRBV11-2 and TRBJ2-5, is EAGVAQSPRYKIIEKRQSVAFWCNPISGHATLYWYQQILGQGPKLLIQFQNNGVVDDSQLPKDRFSAERLKGVDSTLKIQPAKLEDSAVYLCASSRTSGIETQYFGPGTRLLVL.

CDR3 protein: CASAGEGSNQPQHF. CDR3 in DNA: TGTGCCAGCGCTGGTGAAGGGAGCAATCAGCCCCAGCATTTT. The genes are TRBV2 and TRBJ1-5; D is ambiguous. The CDR3 has 14 residues. Trimming took off 8 bases at V and 1 base at J, with 12 bases between the two ends. The V gene's germline CDR1 is SNHLY and CDR2 FYNNEI.

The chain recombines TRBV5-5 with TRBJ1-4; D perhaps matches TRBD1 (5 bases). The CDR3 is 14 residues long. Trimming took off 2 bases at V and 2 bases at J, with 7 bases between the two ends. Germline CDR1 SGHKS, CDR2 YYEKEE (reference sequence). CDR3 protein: CASSFRATNEKLFF. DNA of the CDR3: TGTGCCAGCAGCTTCAGGGCGACTAATGAAAAACTGTTTTTT.

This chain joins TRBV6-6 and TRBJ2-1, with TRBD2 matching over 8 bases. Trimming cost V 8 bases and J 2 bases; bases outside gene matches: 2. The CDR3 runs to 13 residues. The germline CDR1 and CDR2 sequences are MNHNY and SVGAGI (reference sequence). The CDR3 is CASAGGPYNEQFF. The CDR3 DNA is TGTGCCAGCGCGGGAGGCCCCTACAATGAGCAGTTCTTC.

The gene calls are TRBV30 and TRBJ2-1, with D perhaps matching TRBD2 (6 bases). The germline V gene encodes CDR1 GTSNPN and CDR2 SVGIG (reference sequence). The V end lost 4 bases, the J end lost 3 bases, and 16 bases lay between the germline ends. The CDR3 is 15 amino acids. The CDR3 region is CAWKFRDSYYNEQFF. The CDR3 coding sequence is TGTGCCTGGAAGTTCCGGGACTCCTACTACAATGAGCAGTTCTTC.

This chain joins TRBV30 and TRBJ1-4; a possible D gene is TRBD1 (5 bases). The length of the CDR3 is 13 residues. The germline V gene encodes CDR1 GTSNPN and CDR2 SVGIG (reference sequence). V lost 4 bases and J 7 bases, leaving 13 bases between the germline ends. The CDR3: CAWTQGAREKLFF. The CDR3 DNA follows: TGTGCCTGGACCCAAGGGGCGCGTGAAAAACTGTTTTTT.